Presented here are 14 T cell receptor beta chains from one specimen sequenced in a study of identifying expanded T cells in peripheral blood. This table comes from immunoSEQ multiplex PCR, and its TCRdb copy is limited to in-frame clones, with some not included. The table records some 100,000 clones, roughly 89% of them present only once. The specimen sequenced was blood. Every receptor here comes from a person between 18 and 70 years old in good health.

V is TRBV6-5 and J is TRBJ1-6, with 7 bases aligning to TRBD1. This CDR3 has 15 residues. V shed 2 bases, J shed 7 bases, and the junction held 5 bases outside the gene matches. Per germline, CDR1 MNHEY and CDR2 SVGAGI. DNA for the CDR3: TGTGCCAGCAGTTACCGACAGGGATTGAATTCACCCCTCCACTTT. Amino acid sequence: CASSYRQGLNSPLHF.

The J gene is TRBJ2-1, the V gene TRBV2; D is unclear. Germline loops: CDR1 SNHLY, CDR2 FYNNEI. V was shortened by 4 bases and J by 14 bases, with 18 bases between the two germline ends. This CDR3 has 13 amino acids. The CDR3 region has the DNA TGTGCCAGCAGTGCCCCATGGCAGTCCTTAGAGTTCTTC. Encoded protein: CASSAPWQSLEFF.

As concerns this clone: This specimen includes other DNA sequences encoding the same CDR3. The rearrangement uses TRBV7-2 and TRBJ1-2; tentatively, D is TRBD1 (6 bases). The CDR3 runs 13 residues. CDR1 SGHTA and CDR2 FQGNSA come from the germline V gene. Trimming removed 1 base at V and 8 bases at J, with 11 bases between. CDR3 protein: CASSLGGAQGYTF. CDR3 coding DNA: TGTGCCAGCAGCTTAGGGGGGGCGCAGGGCTACACCTTC.

Concerning this clone itself: Sequence at one end of the junction differs from germline and may be a read error. The chain combines TRBV6-6 with TRBJ1-5, with D unclear. This CDR3 comprises 14 residues. Germline CDR1 and CDR2: MNHNY and SVGAGI (reference sequence). The CDR3 loop is CAISPGNSNQPQHF. CDR3 DNA: TGTGCCATCAGTCCCGGGAATAGCAATCAGCCCCAGCATTTT.

This clone was seen once. V usage is TRBV7-9 and J usage is TRBJ1-2; TRBD1 aligns across 8 bases. The V gene's germline CDR1 is SEHNR and CDR2 FQNEAQ (reference sequence). The junction had 7 bases not matched to a gene; V was cut back by 2 bases and J by 8 bases. The CDR3 contains 14 residues. In DNA, the CDR3 is TGTGCCAGCAGCTTACACCAGGGGGCGTACGGCTACACCTTC. This encodes CASSLHQGAYGYTF.

This clone occurred once. The chain couples TRBV7-2 to TRBJ2-2; the D gene is possibly TRBD2 (6 bases). V lost 2 bases and J 13 bases, leaving 11 bases between the germline ends. The CDR3 loop spans 12 amino acids. CDR1 is SGHTA and CDR2 is FQGNSA in the germline V gene. CDR3 sequence reads: CASSLMGGRLFF. DNA for the CDR3: TGTGCCAGCAGCTTAATGGGGGGAAGGCTGTTTTTT.

The rearrangement uses TRBV6-6 and TRBJ1-2; tentatively, D is TRBD1 (5 bases). V was cut by 6 bases and J by 6 bases, with 14 bases left in between. In germline, CDR1 is MNHNY, CDR2 SVGAGI (reference sequence). This CDR3 contains 13 residues. Here the CDR3 DNA reads TGTGCCAGCAGGCCCCGGGGCGGGGATGGCTACACCTTC. This encodes CASRPRGGDGYTF.

The chain is built from TRBV5-6 and TRBJ1-2, with D possibly TRBD1 on 5 matching bases. Looked up from germline, CDR1 is SGHDT and CDR2 is YYEEEE. CDR3 size: 16 residues. V was shortened by 4 bases and J by 4 bases, with 20 bases between the two germline ends. CDR3 residues: CASSQGFGYMSYGYTF. Written as DNA, the CDR3 is TGTGCCAGCAGCCAGGGCTTCGGTTATATGTCCTATGGCTACACCTTC.

This sequence joins TRBV7-2 and TRBJ2-3, with 12 bases matching TRBD2. V gave up 5 bases and J gave up 3 bases; unmatched junction bases: 9. Per germline, CDR1 SGHTA and CDR2 FQGNSA. The CDR3 length is 17 residues. CDR3 sequence (DNA): TGTGCCAGCAGCCCCTGGGCTAGCGGGGGGGCTACAGATACGCAGTATTTT. Its protein is CASSPWASGGATDTQYF.

The chain couples TRBV11-2 to TRBJ2-1; 9 nucleotides match TRBD1. Germline CDR1 SGHAT, CDR2 FQNNGV. This CDR3 is 16 amino acids long. The V and J ends lost 1 base and 2 bases, in that order; junction bases with no gene match: 3. The chain's CDR3 is CASSLGGTGTYNEQFF. In DNA form, the CDR3 reads TGTGCCAGCAGCTTAGGGGGGACAGGGACCTACAATGAGCAGTTCTTC. The complete variable domain, with remaining parts taken from reference TRBV11-2 and TRBJ2-1, reads EAGVAQSPRYKIIEKRQSVAFWCNPISGHATLYWYQQILGQGPKLLIQFQNNGVVDDSQLPKDRFSAERLKGVDSTLKIQPAKLEDSAVYLCASSLGGTGTYNEQFFGPGTRLTVL.

In its sample, this clone was seen a few times. The rearrangement joins TRBV28 to TRBJ1-1; 9 positions match TRBD1. The J segment lost 5 bases and the V segment lost 10 bases, leaving 11 bases of the junction unmatched. The germline CDR1 and CDR2 sequences are MDHEN and SYDVKM. The CDR3 runs 14 residues. The CDR3 region has the DNA TGTGCCACCTCGACAGGGGGAGCGAGGACTGAAGCTTTCTTT. Protein sequence: CATSTGGARTEAFF.

This chain links TRBV7-9 with TRBJ2-7; TRBD2 aligns across 7 bases. The CDR3 loop spans 15 amino acids. The trim removed 0 bases at V and 2 bases at J, leaving 4 bases unmatched. The germline V gene encodes CDR1 SEHNR and CDR2 FQNEAQ (reference sequence). The CDR3 bases are TGTGCCAGCAGCTTAGCACTAGCGCAAGCCTACGAGCAGTACTTC. This encodes CASSLALAQAYEQYF.

This clone appeared once. This chain connects TRBV7-9 to TRBJ1-1; tentative D call: TRBD1 (6 bases). From germline, CDR1 is SEHNR and CDR2 FQNEAQ (reference sequence). The CDR3 sequence is 11 residues long. The CDR3 sequence is CAILGGTEAFF. The CDR3 nucleotides read TGTGCAATCCTAGGGGGAACTGAAGCTTTCTTT.

The chain combines TRBV2 with TRBJ1-1, with TRBD1 matching over 8 bases. The germline V gene has CDR1 SNHLY and CDR2 FYNNEI. V lost 9 bases to trimming and J lost 2 bases; unmatched junction nucleotides: 8. The CDR3 length is 14 residues. In DNA, the CDR3 is TGTGCCAGTACAACTGGACAGGGAAACACTGAAGCTTTCTTT. This sequence encodes CASTTGQGNTEAFF.